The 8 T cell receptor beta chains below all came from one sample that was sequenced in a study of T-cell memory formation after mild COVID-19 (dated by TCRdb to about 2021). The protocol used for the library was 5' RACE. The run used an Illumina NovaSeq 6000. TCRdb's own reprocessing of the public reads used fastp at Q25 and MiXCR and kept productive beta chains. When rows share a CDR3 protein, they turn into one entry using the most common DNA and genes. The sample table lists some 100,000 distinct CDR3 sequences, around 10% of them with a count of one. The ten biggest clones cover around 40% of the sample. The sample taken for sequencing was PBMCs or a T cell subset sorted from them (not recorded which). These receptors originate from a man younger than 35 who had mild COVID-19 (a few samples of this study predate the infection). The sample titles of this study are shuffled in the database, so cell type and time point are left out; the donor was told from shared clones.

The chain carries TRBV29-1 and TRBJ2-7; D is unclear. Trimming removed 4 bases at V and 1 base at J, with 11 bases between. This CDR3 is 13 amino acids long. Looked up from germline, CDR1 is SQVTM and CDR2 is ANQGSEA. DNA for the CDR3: TGCAGCGTTGTGATATCCGGGTCCTACGAGCAGTACGTC. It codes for CSVVISGSYEQYV.

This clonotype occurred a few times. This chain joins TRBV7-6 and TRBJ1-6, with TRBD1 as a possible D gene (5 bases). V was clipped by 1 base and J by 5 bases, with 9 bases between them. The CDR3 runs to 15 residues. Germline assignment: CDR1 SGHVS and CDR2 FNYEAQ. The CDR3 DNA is TGTGCCAGCAGCTTAGGTGGGGGGAATAATTCACCCCTCCACTTT. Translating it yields CASSLGGGNNSPLHF. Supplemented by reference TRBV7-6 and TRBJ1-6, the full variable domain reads GAGVSQSPRYKVTKRGQDVALRCDPISGHVSLYWYRQALGQGPEFLTYFNYEAQQDKSGLPNDRFSAERPEGSISTLTIQRTEQRDSAMYRCASSLGGGNNSPLHFGNGTRLTVT.

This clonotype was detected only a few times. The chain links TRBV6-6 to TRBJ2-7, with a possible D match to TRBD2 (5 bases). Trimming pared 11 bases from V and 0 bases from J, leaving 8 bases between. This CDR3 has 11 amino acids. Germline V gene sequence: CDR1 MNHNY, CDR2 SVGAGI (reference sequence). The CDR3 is CASGSSYEQYV. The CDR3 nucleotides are TGTGCCTCGGGGAGCTCCTACGAGCAGTACGTC.

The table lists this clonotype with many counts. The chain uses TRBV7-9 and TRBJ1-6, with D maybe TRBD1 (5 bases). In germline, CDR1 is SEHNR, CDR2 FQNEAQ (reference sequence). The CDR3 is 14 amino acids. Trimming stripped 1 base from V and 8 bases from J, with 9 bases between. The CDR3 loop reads CASSLEDTHSPLHF. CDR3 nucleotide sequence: TGTGCCAGCAGCTTAGAGGACACCCATTCACCCCTCCACTTT.

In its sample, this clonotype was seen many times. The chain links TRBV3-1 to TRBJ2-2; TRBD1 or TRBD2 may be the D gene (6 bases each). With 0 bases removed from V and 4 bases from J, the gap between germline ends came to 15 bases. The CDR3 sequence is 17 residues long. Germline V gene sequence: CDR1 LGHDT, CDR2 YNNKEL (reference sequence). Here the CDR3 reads CASSQEGQRRGTGELFF. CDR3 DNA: TGTGCCAGCAGCCAAGAAGGACAGCGGAGGGGCACCGGGGAGCTGTTTTTT.

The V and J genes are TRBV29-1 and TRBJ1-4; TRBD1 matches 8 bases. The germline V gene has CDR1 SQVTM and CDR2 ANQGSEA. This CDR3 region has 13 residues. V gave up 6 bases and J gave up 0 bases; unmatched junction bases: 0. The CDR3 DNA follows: TGCAGCGTACAGGGGGCAACTAATGAAAAACTGTTTTTT. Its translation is CSVQGATNEKLFF.

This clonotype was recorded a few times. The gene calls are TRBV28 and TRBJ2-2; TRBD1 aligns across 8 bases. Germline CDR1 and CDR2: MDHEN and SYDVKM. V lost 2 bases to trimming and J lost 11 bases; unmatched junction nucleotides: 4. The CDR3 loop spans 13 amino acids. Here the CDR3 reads CASSLLGTGELFF. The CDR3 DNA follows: TGTGCCAGCAGTTTACTTGGGACAGGCGAGCTGTTTTTT. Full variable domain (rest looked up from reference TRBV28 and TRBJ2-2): DVKVTQSSRYLVKRTGEKVFLECVQDMDHENMFWYRQDPGLGLRLIYFSYDVKMKEKGDIPEGYSVSREKKERFSLILESASTNQTSMYLCASSLLGTGELFFGEGSRLTVL.

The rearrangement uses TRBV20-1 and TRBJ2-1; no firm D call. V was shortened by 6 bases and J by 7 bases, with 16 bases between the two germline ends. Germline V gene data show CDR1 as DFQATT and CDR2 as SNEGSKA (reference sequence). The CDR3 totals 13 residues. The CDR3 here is CSATVGIGNEQFF. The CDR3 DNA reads TGCAGTGCCACCGTGGGGATCGGGAATGAGCAGTTCTTC.